Each of the 3 T cell receptor beta chains below was sequenced from the same sample in a study of shared clonotypes between healthy human individuals. As defined, naive CD8 cells were CD45RO-negative and positively selected for CCR7, with terminally differentiated effector memory CD45RA+ cells excluded. TCRdb's table, derived via immunoSEQ multiplex PCR, lists solely in-frame clones and lacks some. This sample has approximately 720,000 clones, with 92% found just once. Sequences were obtained from naive CD8+ T cells sorted from blood. The receptors come from a man aged 25-40 years in good health.

The chain joins TRBV7-9 to TRBJ2-7; no reliable D call. This CDR3 comprises 15 residues. V dropped 4 bases and J dropped 4 bases, with 17 bases sitting between them. Germline V gives CDR1 SEHNR, CDR2 FQNEAQ (reference sequence). CDR3 amino acids: CASSSPQDRAYEQYF. CDR3 coding DNA: TGTGCCAGCAGCTCCCCGCAAGATAGGGCGTACGAGCAGTACTTC. Supplemented by reference TRBV7-9 and TRBJ2-7, the full variable domain reads DTGVSQNPRHKITKRGQNVTFRCDPISEHNRLYWYRQTLGQGPEFLTYFQNEAQLEKSRLLSDRFSAERPKGSFSTLEIQRTEQGDSAMYLCASSSPQDRAYEQYFGPGTRLTVT.

The chain has TRBV2 and TRBJ2-2; no clear D gene. V lost 10 bases and J 8 bases, leaving 17 bases between the germline ends. Germline V gene sequence: CDR1 SNHLY, CDR2 FYNNEI. CDR3 length equals 13 residues. The CDR3 sequence: CATPAGRVGELFF. The CDR3 coding sequence is TGTGCCACCCCCGCAGGCCGCGTTGGGGAGCTGTTTTTT.

The CDR3 coding sequence is TGTGCCAGCAGCCGGCTAAGCACTGAAGCTTTCTTT. Translating gives CASSRLSTEAFF. The chain links TRBV7-6 to TRBJ1-1; D is ambiguous. Germline values: CDR1 SGHVS, CDR2 FNYEAQ. Trimming shortened V by 5 bases and J by 4 bases, and 8 bases separated the two germline ends. The CDR3 has 12 residues.